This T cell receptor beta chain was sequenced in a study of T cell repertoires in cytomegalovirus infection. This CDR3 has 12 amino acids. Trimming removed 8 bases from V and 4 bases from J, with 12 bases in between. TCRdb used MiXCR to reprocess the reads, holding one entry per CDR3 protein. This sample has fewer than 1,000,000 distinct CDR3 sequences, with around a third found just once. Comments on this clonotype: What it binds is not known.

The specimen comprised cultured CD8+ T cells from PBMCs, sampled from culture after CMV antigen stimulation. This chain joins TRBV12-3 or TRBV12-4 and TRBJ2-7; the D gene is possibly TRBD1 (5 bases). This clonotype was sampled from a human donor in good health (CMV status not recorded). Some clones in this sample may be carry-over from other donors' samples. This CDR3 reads CASCLTEYEQYF. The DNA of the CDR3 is TGTGCCAGCTGCCTGACAGAGTACGAGCAGTACTTC.